These 10 T cell receptor beta chains came from one sample sequenced in a study of PD-1 blockade in classical Hodgkin lymphoma. All the patients suffered relapse after autologous stem cell transplantation, and brentuximab vedotin exposure differed. Assay used: immunoSEQ multiplex PCR; TCRdb lists only in-frame clones, some missing. The top ten clones hold about 9.2% of a sample with roughly 140,000 clones, 78% of them seen once. The sequences come from peripheral blood mononuclear cells (PBMCs), collected before the second cycle of nivolumab. Receptors originate from a human donor with classical Hodgkin lymphoma.

The chain recombines TRBV5-8 with TRBJ2-3; D may correspond to TRBD1 or TRBD2 (6 bases each). The CDR3 consists of 16 residues. The V end was cut by 5 bases, the J end by 2 bases, with 18 bases between. CDR1 and CDR2 (germline): SGHTS, YDEGEE. This CDR3 reads CASSREGGYYTDTQYF. The CDR3 region has the DNA TGTGCCAGCAGTCGCGAAGGGGGGTACTACACAGATACGCAGTATTTT.

This clone occurred a few times. The chain recombines TRBV11-2 with TRBJ2-7, with 13 bases fitting TRBD2. The CDR3 spans 14 residues. J gave up 4 bases and V 4 bases, and 1 base lay outside the gene matches. Germline V lookup: CDR1 SGHAT, CDR2 FQNNGV. The CDR3 here is CASSWTSGSYEQYF. Here the CDR3 DNA reads TGTGCCAGCAGCTGGACTAGCGGGAGTTACGAGCAGTACTTC.

V usage is TRBV29-1 and J usage is TRBJ2-7, with 9 bases identical to TRBD1. Germline loops: CDR1 SQVTM, CDR2 ANQGSEA. CDR3 length: 13 residues. V gave up 8 bases and J gave up 1 base; unmatched junction bases: 6. Here the CDR3 reads CSTRTGASYEQYF. The CDR3 DNA follows: TGCAGCACGCGGACAGGGGCTTCCTACGAGCAGTACTTC.

This sequence joins TRBV5-1 and TRBJ1-4; D is undetermined. In germline, CDR1 is SGHRS, CDR2 YFSETQ. V was pared by 4 bases and J by 4 bases, with 5 bases between. This CDR3 has 12 amino acids. The CDR3 sequence is CASSPGNEKLFF. CDR3 DNA: TGCGCCAGCAGCCCCGGTAATGAAAAACTGTTTTTT.

The CDR3 DNA is TGCAGCGCTAGGACAGGGCTAAACTATGGCTACACCTTC. Translated, it gives CSARTGLNYGYTF. This rearrangement joins TRBV29-1 to TRBJ1-2, with TRBD1 matching over 8 bases. V was pared by 7 bases and J by 2 bases, with 6 bases of the junction left unmatched. CDR3 length: 13 residues. Germline V gene sequence: CDR1 SQVTM, CDR2 ANQGSEA.

The genes are TRBV7-3 and TRBJ2-1; 9 bases are shared with TRBD1. CDR1 is SGHTA and CDR2 is FQGTGA in the germline V gene. The CDR3 is 17 residues long. With V trimmed by 1 base and J by 4 bases, 8 bases remained unmatched. The DNA of the CDR3 is TGTGCCAGCAGCTTAATAGGAGGACAGGGGTGGTACAATGAGCAGTTCTTC. It is translated as CASSLIGGQGWYNEQFF. Variable domain in full (rest from reference TRBV7-3 and TRBJ2-1): GAGVSQTPSNKVTEKGKYVELRCDPISGHTALYWYRQSLGQGPEFLIYFQGTGAADDSGLPNDRFFAVRPEGSVSTLKIQRTERGDSAVYLCASSLIGGQGWYNEQFFGPGTRLTVL.

This chain joins TRBV4-2 and TRBJ2-7, with 7 bases matching TRBD2. The CDR3 contains 21 residues. The germline CDR1 and CDR2 sequences are LGHNA and YNFKEQ. Trimming cost V 0 bases and J 2 bases; bases outside gene matches: 22. CDR3 nucleotide sequence: TGTGCCAGCAGCCAAGATTGGAGGGCACTAGCGCGAAAAAGGGAACCCTACGAGCAGTACTTC. Protein: CASSQDWRALARKREPYEQYF.

About this clone itself: At one of its ends the junction is not consistent with the germline gene, which may arise from a read error. The DNA of the CDR3 is TGTGCCGTCAGGACTAGCGGGGGGCCGGGAGAGACCCAGTACTTC. Its protein is CAVRTSGGPGETQYF. This chain links TRBV10-3 with TRBJ2-5; TRBD2 aligns across 14 bases. CDR3 length: 15 amino acids. Germline V gene sequence: CDR1 ENHRY, CDR2 SYGVKD.

The chain couples TRBV7-3 to TRBJ2-1; 10 positions agree with TRBD2. Germline CDR1 reads SGHTA; CDR2 reads FQGTGA. This CDR3 comprises 15 residues. V trimming: 1 base; J trimming: 7 bases; junction bases outside the gene matches: 4. The chain's CDR3 is CASSLMASGRNEQFF. The CDR3 bases are TGTGCCAGCAGCTTAATGGCTAGCGGGAGAAATGAGCAGTTCTTC.

The V and J genes are TRBV29-1 and TRBJ1-2; D unresolved. The V and J ends lost 5 bases and 3 bases respectively, with 13 bases between them. The CDR3 contains 13 residues. CDR1 SQVTM and CDR2 ANQGSEA come from the germline V gene. The CDR3 loop reads CSVTPLADYGYTF. CDR3 sequence (DNA): TGCAGCGTTACCCCCCTGGCGGACTATGGCTACACCTTC. Full variable domain (remainder filled in from reference TRBV29-1 and TRBJ1-2): SAVISQKPSRDICQRGTSLTIQCQVDSQVTMMFWYRQQPGQSLTLIATANQGSEATYESGFVIDKFPISRPNLTFSTLTVSNMSPEDSSIYLCSVTPLADYGYTFGSGTRLTVV.